The 17 T cell receptor beta chains listed next were all sequenced from one sample in a study of beta chain features in type 1 diabetes. No antigen is known for these receptors. Study-level results: Within each of all four CD4+ subsets, Type 1 diabetes patients had TCRB CDR3s that were moderately but significantly shorter.

All of the isolated RNA was reverse transcribed, so expressed TCRB transcripts were sequenced. Here immunoSEQ multiplex PCR was the method, and the copy in TCRdb shows in-frame clones only, minus some. This sample carries a few hundred thousand clones, 9.5% to 10% of them seen once, and the ten largest clones take around 0.66%. Input material: central memory CD4+ T cells from blood. These receptor sequences come from a man aged 25 to 40 with type 1 diabetes.

This clone was detected only a few times. The chain combines TRBV6-5 with TRBJ2-4, with 8 nucleotides matching TRBD2. This CDR3 contains 15 residues. Germline V gives CDR1 MNHEY, CDR2 SVGAGI. The J segment lost 1 base and the V segment lost 4 bases, leaving 3 bases of the junction unmatched. CDR3 bases: TGTGCCAGCAGTTTTAGCGGGATGGCCAAAAACATTCAGTACTTC. It yields the protein CASSFSGMAKNIQYF.

This clone was seen at least ten times. The V gene is TRBV5-1, the J gene TRBJ1-5, with TRBD1 as a possible D gene (5 bases). With 2 bases removed from V and 4 bases from J, the gap between germline ends came to 7 bases. Germline V lookup: CDR1 SGHRS, CDR2 YFSETQ. The CDR3 consists of 13 residues. CDR3: CASSFDSNQPQHF. The CDR3, as DNA: TGCGCCAGCAGCTTCGACAGTAATCAGCCCCAGCATTTT.

The chain links TRBV18 to TRBJ2-3; no clear D. The CDR3 spans 12 residues. CDR1 KGHSH and CDR2 LQKENI come from the germline V gene. V was clipped by 0 bases and J by 6 bases, with 4 bases between them. This chain's CDR3 is CASSPPSDTQYF. The CDR3 DNA is TGTGCCAGCTCACCACCGTCGGATACGCAGTATTTT.

This clone was picked up many times. The V and J genes are TRBV10-3 and TRBJ1-1; no clear D. V gave up 2 bases and J gave up 1 base, with 8 bases separating them. The CDR3 has 14 amino acids. Germline CDR1 is ENHRY and CDR2 is SYGVKD. CDR3 sequence (DNA): TGTGCCATCAGTGAGATAGCGGGGAACACTGAAGCTTTCTTT. Translating it yields CAISEIAGNTEAFF.

The chain has TRBV6-1 and TRBJ2-5; 7 positions match TRBD1. The DNA matches TRBJ2-7 better at its end, which makes the J call doubtful. This CDR3 is 12 amino acids long. CDR1 and CDR2 (germline): MNHNS, SASEGT. In DNA form, the CDR3 reads TGTGCCAGCAGTAAACAGGGGAACGAGCAGTACTTC. Translation gives CASSKQGNEQYF.

The chain carries TRBV6-6 and TRBJ2-2, with D perhaps TRBD1 or TRBD2 (6 bases each). Trimming removed 8 bases at V and 4 bases at J, with 17 bases between. Germline V gene lookup returns CDR1 MNHNY and CDR2 SVGAGI (reference sequence). The CDR3 is 15 amino acids. The CDR3 reads CASVLQGGVTGELFF. CDR3 in DNA: TGTGCCAGCGTACTACAGGGCGGGGTCACCGGGGAGCTGTTTTTT.

The rearrangement uses TRBV29-1 and TRBJ1-2; TRBD1 is a possible D gene (6 bases). V was pared by 5 bases and J by 6 bases, with 19 bases between. Germline V gene lookup returns CDR1 SQVTM and CDR2 ANQGSEA. This CDR3 is built from 14 residues. CDR3 nucleotide sequence: TGCAGCGTTACCACGGGACATTTCATTGATGGCTACACCTTC. Residues: CSVTTGHFIDGYTF.

This clone was observed at least ten times. This chain uses TRBV11-1 with TRBJ2-5, with 10 bases identical to TRBD1. Germline lookup yields CDR1 SGHAT and CDR2 FQDESV (reference sequence). With V trimmed by 4 bases and J by 5 bases, 7 bases remained unmatched. There are 15 residues in the CDR3. The CDR3 nucleotides read TGTGCCAGCAGCTACGGACAGGGGGGTGGCGAGACCCAGTACTTC. It specifies CASSYGQGGGETQYF.

This clone was observed a handful of times. The chain combines TRBV14 with TRBJ2-3; the D call may be TRBD1 or TRBD2 (6 bases each). The germline CDR1 and CDR2 sequences are SGHDN and FVKESK. V lost 0 bases and J lost 2, with 9 bases in between. The CDR3 consists of 15 residues. The CDR3 region is CASSQEGGVTDTQYF. The CDR3 nucleotides are TGTGCCAGCAGCCAAGAGGGGGGCGTCACAGATACGCAGTATTTT. Based on the CDR3 plus reference TRBV14 and TRBJ2-3, the full variable domain is EAGVTQFPSHSVIEKGQTVTLRCDPISGHDNLYWYRRVMGKEIKFLLHFVKESKQDESGMPNNRFLAERTGGTYSTLKVQPAELEDSGVYFCASSQEGGVTDTQYFGPGTRLTVL.

In its sample, this clone was seen many times. The gene calls are TRBV10-3 and TRBJ2-1; TRBD2 agrees at 10 bases. Germline V CDR1 and CDR2: ENHRY, SYGVKD. The CDR3 is made up of 13 amino acids. With 7 bases clipped from V and 15 bases from J, the junction kept 12 bases outside the gene matches. CDR3 region: CAITPTVSGRLFF. Here the CDR3 DNA reads TGTGCCATCACGCCTACAGTTAGCGGGAGGTTGTTCTTC.

In the case of this clone: The junction and the germline gene differ at one end; a read error may be behind it. The V and J genes are TRBV4-1 and TRBJ1-1, with 8 positions matching TRBD1. From germline, CDR1 is MGHRA and CDR2 YSYEKL. CDR3 size: 13 residues. CDR3 in amino acids: CASSQGQGTEAFF. The CDR3 DNA follows: TGTGCCAGCAGCCAAGGACAGGGAACTGAAGCTTTCTTT.

The chain is built from TRBV21-1 and TRBJ2-7. TRBV21-1 is recorded as a pseudogene. The CDR3 has 15 amino acids. CDR3 bases: TGTGCCAGCAGCAGGCCGGCCGATATCCCCTACGAGCAGTACTTC. Its translation is CASSRPADIPYEQYF.

This clone was detected ten times or more. This chain joins TRBV28 and TRBJ2-3; D is perhaps TRBD2 (6 bases). Germline V CDR1 and CDR2: MDHEN, SYDVKM. The V gene lost 2 bases and the J gene lost 5 bases, with 11 bases spanning the gap. The CDR3 runs to 14 residues. This CDR3 is CASSLPGGGDTQYF. The DNA for the CDR3 is TGTGCCAGCAGTTTACCCGGGGGTGGAGATACGCAGTATTTT.

This chain joins TRBV11-2 and TRBJ2-7; 7 nucleotides match TRBD2. Germline V gene lookup returns CDR1 SGHAT and CDR2 FQNNGV. J lost 3 bases, V lost 4 bases, and 9 bases had no gene match. This CDR3 spans 15 amino acids. This CDR3 is CASSWGGTDNYEQYF. Here the CDR3 DNA reads TGTGCCAGCAGCTGGGGAGGGACGGATAACTACGAGCAGTACTTC.

About this clone itself: The identical CDR3 is also encoded by other nucleotide sequences in the sample. The CDR3 bases are TGTGCCAGCAGCAGCGGGAGGGCCTACGAGCAGTACTTC. It yields the protein CASSSGRAYEQYF. This chain uses TRBV7-2 with TRBJ2-7; 10 bases fit TRBD2. The CDR3 runs 13 residues. V lost 5 bases and J lost 2; bases outside the gene matches: 0. The germline V gene encodes CDR1 SGHTA and CDR2 FQGNSA.

This clone was recorded many times. This chain uses TRBV28 with TRBJ2-7; D not resolved. Germline CDR1 reads MDHEN; CDR2 reads SYDVKM. The length of the CDR3 is 11 residues. The V and J ends lost 7 bases and 2 bases respectively, with 6 bases between them. CDR3 nucleotides: TGTGCCAGCAAGGGAACCTACGAGCAGTACTTC. This sequence encodes CASKGTYEQYF. Full variable domain (rest looked up from reference TRBV28 and TRBJ2-7): DVKVTQSSRYLVKRTGEKVFLECVQDMDHENMFWYRQDPGLGLRLIYFSYDVKMKEKGDIPEGYSVSREKKERFSLILESASTNQTSMYLCASKGTYEQYFGPGTRLTVT.

The chain carries TRBV19 and TRBJ2-1, with 8 nucleotides matching TRBD1. Germline V gene sequence: CDR1 LNHDA, CDR2 SQIVND (reference sequence). This CDR3 contains 15 residues. Trimming cost V 7 bases and J 5 bases; bases outside gene matches: 10. The CDR3 protein is CASTSLGTGNNEQFF. The CDR3 nucleotides are TGTGCCAGTACCTCCCTAGGGACAGGTAACAATGAGCAGTTCTTC.